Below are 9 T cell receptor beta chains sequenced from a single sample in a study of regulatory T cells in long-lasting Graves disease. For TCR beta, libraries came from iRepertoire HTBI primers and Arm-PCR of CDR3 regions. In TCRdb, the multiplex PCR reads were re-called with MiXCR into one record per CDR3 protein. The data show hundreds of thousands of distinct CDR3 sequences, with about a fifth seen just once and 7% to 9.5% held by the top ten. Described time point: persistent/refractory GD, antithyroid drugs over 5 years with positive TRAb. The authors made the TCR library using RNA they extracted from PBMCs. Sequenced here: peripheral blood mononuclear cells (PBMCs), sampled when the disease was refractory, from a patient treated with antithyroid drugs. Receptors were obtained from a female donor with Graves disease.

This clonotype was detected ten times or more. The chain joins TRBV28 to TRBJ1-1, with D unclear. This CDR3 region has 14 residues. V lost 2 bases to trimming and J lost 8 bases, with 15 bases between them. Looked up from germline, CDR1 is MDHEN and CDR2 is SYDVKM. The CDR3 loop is CASSLRSGFKEAFF. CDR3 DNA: TGTGCCAGCAGTTTACGGTCGGGGTTCAAAGAAGCTTTCTTT.

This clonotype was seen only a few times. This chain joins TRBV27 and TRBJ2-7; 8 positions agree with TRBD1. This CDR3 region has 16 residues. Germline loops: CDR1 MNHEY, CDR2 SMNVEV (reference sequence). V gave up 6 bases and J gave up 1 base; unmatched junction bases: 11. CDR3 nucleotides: TGTGCCAGCAGGCCCTTTGTCAGGGGGCTGTCCTACGAGCAGTACTTC. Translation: CASRPFVRGLSYEQYF.

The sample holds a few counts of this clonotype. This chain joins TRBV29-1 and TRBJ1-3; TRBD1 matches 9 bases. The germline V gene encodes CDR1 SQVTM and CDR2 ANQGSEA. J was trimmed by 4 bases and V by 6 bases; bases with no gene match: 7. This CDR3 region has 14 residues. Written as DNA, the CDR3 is TGCAGCGTGACTTGGGACAGGGAAGGAAACACCATATATTTT. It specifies CSVTWDREGNTIYF.

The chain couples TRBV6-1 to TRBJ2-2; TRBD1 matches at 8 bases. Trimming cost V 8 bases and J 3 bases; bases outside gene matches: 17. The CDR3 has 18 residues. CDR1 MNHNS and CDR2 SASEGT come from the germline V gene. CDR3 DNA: TGTGCCAGCTTCTGGAGCCGATCCGGGACAGGAGACACCGGGGAGCTGTTTTTT. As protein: CASFWSRSGTGDTGELFF.

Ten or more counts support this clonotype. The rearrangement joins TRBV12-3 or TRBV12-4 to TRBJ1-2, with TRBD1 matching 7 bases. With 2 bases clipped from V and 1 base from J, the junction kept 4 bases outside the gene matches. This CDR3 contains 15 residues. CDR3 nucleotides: TGTGCCAGCAGTTTAACGGGACAGAGTAACTATGGCTACACCTTC. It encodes CASSLTGQSNYGYTF.

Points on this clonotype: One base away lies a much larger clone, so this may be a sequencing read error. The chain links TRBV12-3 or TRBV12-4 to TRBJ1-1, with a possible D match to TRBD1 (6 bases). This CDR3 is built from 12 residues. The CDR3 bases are TGTGCCAGCAGGGGGGGGGACACTAAAGCTTTCTTT. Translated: CASRGGDTKAFF.

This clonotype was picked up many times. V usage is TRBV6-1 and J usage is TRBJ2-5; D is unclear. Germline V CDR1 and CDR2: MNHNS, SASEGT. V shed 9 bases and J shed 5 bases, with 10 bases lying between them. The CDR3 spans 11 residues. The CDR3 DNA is TGTGCCAGTAAGGTTGGGGAGACCCAGTACTTC. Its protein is CASKVGETQYF.

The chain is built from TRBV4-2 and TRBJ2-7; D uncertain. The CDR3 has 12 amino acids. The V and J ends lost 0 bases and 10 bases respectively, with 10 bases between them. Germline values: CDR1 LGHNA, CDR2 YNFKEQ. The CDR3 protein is CASSQDPRHQYF. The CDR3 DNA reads TGTGCCAGCAGCCAAGATCCAAGACATCAGTACTTC.

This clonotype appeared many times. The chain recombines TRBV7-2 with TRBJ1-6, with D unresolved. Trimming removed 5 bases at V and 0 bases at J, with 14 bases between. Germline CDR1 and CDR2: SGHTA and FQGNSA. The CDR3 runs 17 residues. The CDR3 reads CASSLKEGSSYNSPLHF. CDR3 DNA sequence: TGTGCCAGCAGCCTTAAAGAGGGAAGCTCCTATAATTCACCCCTCCACTTT.